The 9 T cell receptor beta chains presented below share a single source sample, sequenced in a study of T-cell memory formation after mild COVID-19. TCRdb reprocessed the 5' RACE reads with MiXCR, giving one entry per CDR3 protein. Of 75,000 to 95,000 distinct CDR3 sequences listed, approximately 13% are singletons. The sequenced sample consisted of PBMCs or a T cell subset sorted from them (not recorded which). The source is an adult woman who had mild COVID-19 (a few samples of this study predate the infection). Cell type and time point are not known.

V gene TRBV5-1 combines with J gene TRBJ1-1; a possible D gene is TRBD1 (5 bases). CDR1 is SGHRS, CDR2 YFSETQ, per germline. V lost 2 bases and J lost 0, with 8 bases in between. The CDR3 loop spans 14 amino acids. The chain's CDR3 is CASSFRDLNTEAFF. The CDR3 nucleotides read TGCGCCAGCAGCTTCAGGGACCTGAACACTGAAGCTTTCTTT.

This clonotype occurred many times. CDR3 loop: CASSPYGRHRGRIYEQFF. CDR3 DNA sequence: TGTGCCAGCAGCCCGTATGGGCGCCACAGGGGGCGCATCTATGAGCAGTTCTTC. The chain has TRBV7-6 and TRBJ2-1; 9 bases line up with TRBD1. The germline CDR1 and CDR2 sequences are SGHVS and FNYEAQ. After removal of 5 bases from V and 8 bases from J, the junction contained 19 bases not matched to a gene. This CDR3 contains 18 residues.

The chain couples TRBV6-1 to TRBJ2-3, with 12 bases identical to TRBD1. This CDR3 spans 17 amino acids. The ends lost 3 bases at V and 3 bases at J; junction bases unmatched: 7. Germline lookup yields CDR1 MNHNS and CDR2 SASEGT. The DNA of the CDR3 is TGTGCCAGCAGTGACGGGTTGGGACAGGGGGCTACAGATACGCAGTATTTT. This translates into CASSDGLGQGATDTQYF.

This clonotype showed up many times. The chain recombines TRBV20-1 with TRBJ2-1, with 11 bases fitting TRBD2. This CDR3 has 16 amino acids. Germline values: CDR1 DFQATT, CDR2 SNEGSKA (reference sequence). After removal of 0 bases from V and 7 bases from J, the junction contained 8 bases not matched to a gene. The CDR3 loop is CSARELAGVKGNEQFF. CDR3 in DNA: TGCAGTGCTAGAGAACTAGCGGGAGTGAAGGGGAATGAGCAGTTCTTC.

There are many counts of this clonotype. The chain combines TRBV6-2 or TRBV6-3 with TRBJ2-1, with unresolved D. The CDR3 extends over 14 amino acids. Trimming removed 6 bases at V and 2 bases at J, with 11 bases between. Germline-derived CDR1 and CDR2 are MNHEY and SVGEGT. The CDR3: CASSLQHTYNEQFF. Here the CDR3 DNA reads TGTGCCAGCAGCCTACAGCATACCTACAATGAGCAGTTCTTC.

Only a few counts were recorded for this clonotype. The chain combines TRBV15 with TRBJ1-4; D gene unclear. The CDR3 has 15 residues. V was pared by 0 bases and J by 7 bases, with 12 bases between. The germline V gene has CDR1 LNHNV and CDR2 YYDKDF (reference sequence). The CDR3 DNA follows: TGTGCCACCAGCAGAGATGCGGCAGTTAGTGAAAAACTGTTTTTT. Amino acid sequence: CATSRDAAVSEKLFF. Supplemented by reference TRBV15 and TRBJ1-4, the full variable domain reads DAMVIQNPRYQVTQFGKPVTLSCSQTLNHNVMYWYQQKSSQAPKLLFHYYDKDFNNEADTPDNFQSRRPNTSFCFLDIRSPGLGDTAMYLCATSRDAAVSEKLFFGSGTQLSVL.

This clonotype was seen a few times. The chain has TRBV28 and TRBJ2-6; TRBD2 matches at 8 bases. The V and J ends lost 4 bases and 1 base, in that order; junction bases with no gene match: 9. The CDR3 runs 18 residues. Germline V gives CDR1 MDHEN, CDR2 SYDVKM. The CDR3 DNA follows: TGTGCCAGCAGTTCGTTACTAGCGGATAGTTCTGGGGCCAACGTCCTGACTTTC. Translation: CASSSLLADSSGANVLTF.

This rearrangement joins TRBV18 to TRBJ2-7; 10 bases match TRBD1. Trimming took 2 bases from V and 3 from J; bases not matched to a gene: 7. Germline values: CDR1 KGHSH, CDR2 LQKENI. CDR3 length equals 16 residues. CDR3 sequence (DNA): TGTGCCAGCTCACCATCCGGGACAGGGGTCCTCTACGAGCAGTACTTC. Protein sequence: CASSPSGTGVLYEQYF.

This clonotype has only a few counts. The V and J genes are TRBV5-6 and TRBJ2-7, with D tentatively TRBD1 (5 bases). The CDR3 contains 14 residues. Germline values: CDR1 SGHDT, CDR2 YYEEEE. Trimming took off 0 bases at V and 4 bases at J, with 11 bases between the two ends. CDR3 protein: CASSLVQGLYEQYF. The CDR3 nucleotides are TGTGCCAGCAGCTTGGTTCAGGGCCTGTACGAGCAGTACTTC.